This TCR beta chain originates from a study of a mutant IDH1 vaccine in newly diagnosed glioma (dated by TCRdb to about 2021). Looking at the study overall: Of the roughly 30 treated patients, approximately 62% were male and 37.5% were female, and a mean age of approximately 40 years was recorded. Prior to enrollment, patients had been given standard therapy consisting of radiotherapy alone, temozolomide alone, or radiochemotherapy with temozolomide, with the combination given to most patients. Six visits were used for peripheral blood collection: V03 (baseline), V05, V07, V10, V12 and V13. For exploratory analyses, under 30 treated patients had longitudinal TCRB deep sequencing done wherever samples were available. Broader findings and caveats from the paper: It was noted by the authors that analyses of patient blood samples could not be reproduced owing to sample limitations. Availability determined which PBMC samples were chosen for TCRB deep sequencing. Immune responses induced by the vaccine were seen in approximately 93% of patients across multiple MHC alleles. Pseudoprogression seemed to be unrelated to changes in the top peripheral T cell clonotypes found by TCRB sequencing.

The sample holds one count of this clone. Its cognate antigen has yet to be identified. No base quality information exists; no much larger clone differs at one position. Explained via the paper, the time point label denotes: baseline, week 1 (first vaccination visit). The sample's treatment or condition label is to be understood as: pre-vaccination baseline after standard-of-care therapy. All donors had newly diagnosed IDH1-mutant astrocytomas of WHO grade 3 or 4 that showed loss of nuclear ATRX. The samples were drawn from NOA16, a multicentre, single-arm, open-label phase I trial in Germany that tested a mutant IDH1 peptide vaccine in humans for the first time. For immunogenicity testing, the blood drawn at visit V03 was used as the baseline sample. Genomic DNA for TCRB sequencing was extracted from EDTA blood using the DNeasy Blood and Tissue Kit. Including the terminal cysteine and phenylalanine, the CDR3 comprises 16 residues. This entry keeps only the CDR3 DNA: 48 bases, framed from base 1. From a lookup of the germline V gene, CDR1 and CDR2 are SGHTA and FQGNSA. A distance of 13 bases separates the germline ends of V and J, which lose 1 base and 0 bases respectively.

Library preparation employed the immunoSEQ multiplex PCR assay. The hsTCRB Kit was used according to the manufacturer's protocol to amplify rearranged TCR beta chain sequences. TCRB libraries were sequenced on an Illumina MiSeq. On the authors' methods: The kit vendor's proprietary platform handled demultiplexing, trimming and gene mapping. What TCRdb holds here is the immuneACCESS table cut down to in-frame rearrangements. Part of the clones is not present; checked against another copy, under half of the missing clones reflect an unresolved V gene, and the others are unexplained. Clone size and the V and J calls come from that table; the DNA yielded D and trimming. This sample comprises some 87,000 clones, about 82% of them detected only once. The top ten clones comprise around 7% of the sample.

The chain links TRBV7-2 with TRBJ2-7, with the D gene uncertain. The TCR was taken from a man aged 35-49 years with glioma. The sequences come from PBMCs, collected from a glioma patient treated with radiotherapy, temozolomide or both. CDR3 protein: CASSLGAVLRSYEQYF. The base sequence is TGTGCCAGCAGCTTAGGGGCGGTCCTCCGCTCCTACGAGCAGTACTTC.